The 26 T cell receptor beta chains given below trace back to one sample, sequenced in a study of cytomegalovirus exposure and HLA in healthy donors. Libraries were prepared by immunoSEQ multiplex PCR; TCRdb keeps only in-frame clonotypes and omits some of them. Here the sample spans about 160,000 clones, about 95% being singletons. The sample comprised PBMCs. All receptors derive from a woman aged 18-35 years in good health and CMV-seronegative.

This chain connects TRBV7-9 to TRBJ1-5; no firm D call. Trimming stripped 5 bases from V and 2 bases from J, with 13 bases between. The CDR3 spans 15 residues. CDR1 is SEHNR, CDR2 FQNEAQ, per germline (reference sequence). The CDR3 spells CASSAGFIGNQPQHF. For the CDR3, the DNA is TGTGCCAGCAGCGCCGGGTTTATTGGCAATCAGCCCCAGCATTTT. Supplemented by reference TRBV7-9 and TRBJ1-5, the full variable domain reads DTGVSQNPRHKITKRGQNVTFRCDPISEHNRLYWYRQTLGQGPEFLTYFQNEAQLEKSRLLSDRFSAERPKGSFSTLEIQRTEQGDSAMYLCASSAGFIGNQPQHFGDGTRLSIL.

The rearrangement links TRBV18 to TRBJ1-3; TRBD1 matches at 8 bases. Unmatched junction bases numbered 9, after V lost 5 bases and J lost 0 bases. CDR1 is KGHSH and CDR2 is LQKENI in the germline V gene. The CDR3 runs 17 residues. The CDR3 spells CASSVKQGDYSGNTIYF. CDR3 in DNA: TGTGCCAGCTCAGTCAAACAGGGGGACTACTCTGGAAACACCATATATTTT.

This clone was observed a single time. The genes are TRBV15 and TRBJ2-2; 7 bases align to TRBD1. Germline V CDR1 and CDR2: LNHNV, YYDKDF (reference sequence). Losses at the gene ends were 3 bases for V and 6 bases for J; bases not matched to a gene: 7. The CDR3 has 15 residues. Here the CDR3 reads CATSSGTVVPGELFF. CDR3 bases: TGTGCCACCAGCAGCGGGACAGTCGTCCCCGGGGAGCTGTTTTTT.

The J gene is TRBJ2-2, the V gene TRBV6-1; TRBD2 matches 14 bases. The junction had 4 bases not matched to a gene; V was cut back by 4 bases and J by 3 bases. Per the germline V gene, CDR1 is MNHNS and CDR2 is SASEGT. CDR3 length: 17 amino acids. The CDR3, as DNA: TGTGCCAGCAGTGCTAAGGGACTAGCGGGAGACACCGGGGAGCTGTTTTTT. Translated, it gives CASSAKGLAGDTGELFF.

This rearrangement joins TRBV10-3 to TRBJ2-7; TRBD2 matches 12 bases. The V segment lost 6 bases and the J segment 3 bases; nucleotides outside the gene matches: 9. Germline values: CDR1 ENHRY, CDR2 SYGVKD. The CDR3 runs 16 residues. The CDR3 bases are TGTGCCATCAGCTTTTCTAGCGGGGGGGCCAACTACGAGCAGTACTTC. This gives the protein CAISFSSGGANYEQYF.

This rearrangement joins TRBV7-3 to TRBJ2-7; 8 nucleotides line up with TRBD2. V gave up 3 bases and J gave up 2 bases; unmatched junction bases: 0. Germline CDR1 SGHTA, CDR2 FQGTGA. The CDR3 contains 13 residues. The CDR3: CASSFSGAYEQYF. For the CDR3, the DNA is TGTGCCAGCAGCTTTAGCGGGGCCTACGAGCAGTACTTC.

The chain combines TRBV27 with TRBJ2-3, with 9 bases lining up with TRBD1. The CDR3 extends over 16 amino acids. J was trimmed by 6 bases and V by 4 bases; bases with no gene match: 11. Germline CDR1 is MNHEY and CDR2 is SMNVEV (reference sequence). CDR3 region: CASSSTRQGGVDTQYF. In nucleotides, the CDR3 is TGTGCCAGCAGTTCTACCCGACAGGGGGGAGTGGATACGCAGTATTTT.

The sample holds one count of this clone. The rearrangement uses TRBV19 and TRBJ1-2; TRBD1 might be the D (5 bases). Per the germline V gene, CDR1 is LNHDA and CDR2 is SQIVND (reference sequence). The germline V and J ends were trimmed by 2 bases and 5 bases, with 9 bases remaining between them. The CDR3 contains 13 residues. In nucleotides, the CDR3 is TGTGCCAGTAGTATATCACAGGTGTATGGCTACACCTTC. Its translation: CASSISQVYGYTF.

A single count supports this clone. The V and J genes are TRBV6-1 and TRBJ1-6; D possibly corresponds to TRBD1 (6 bases). The germline V and J ends were trimmed by 4 bases and 7 bases, with 14 bases remaining between them. Per germline, CDR1 MNHNS and CDR2 SASEGT. The CDR3 has 15 amino acids. In nucleotides, the CDR3 is TGTGCCAGCAGTGGCCATGCAGGGGCGAATTCACCCCTCCACTTT. Translating gives CASSGHAGANSPLHF.

The V gene is TRBV5-1, the J gene TRBJ1-1; the D gene is possibly TRBD1 (6 bases). Trimming removed 3 bases at V and 4 bases at J, with 10 bases between. The length of the CDR3 is 13 residues. Looked up from germline, CDR1 is SGHRS and CDR2 is YFSETQ. The chain's CDR3 is CASSWEGGTEAFF. CDR3 bases: TGCGCCAGCAGCTGGGAAGGGGGCACTGAAGCTTTCTTT.

This clone appeared once. The CDR3 loop reads CASSPGDTQYF. CDR3 coding DNA: TGTGCCAGCAGCCCGGGAGATACGCAGTATTTT. V gene TRBV5-4 combines with J gene TRBJ2-3; D not resolved. The CDR3 runs to 11 residues. CDR1 is SGHNT and CDR2 is YYREEE in the germline V gene (reference sequence). The germline V and J ends were trimmed by 4 bases and 5 bases, with 5 bases remaining between them. Together with reference TRBV5-4 and TRBJ2-3, the CDR3 gives the full variable domain: ETGVTQSPTHLIKTRGQQVTLRCSSQSGHNTVSWYQQALGQGPQFIFQYYREEENGRGNFPPRFSGLQFPNYSSELNVNALELDDSALYLCASSPGDTQYFGPGTRLTVL.

This chain links TRBV5-1 with TRBJ2-7; the D gene is possibly TRBD1 (6 bases). The CDR3 extends over 14 amino acids. V gave up 4 bases and J gave up 3 bases, with 14 bases separating them. Germline V gene data show CDR1 as SGHRS and CDR2 as YFSETQ. This CDR3 reads CASSHPGTRYEQYF. The DNA for the CDR3 is TGCGCCAGCAGCCACCCCGGGACACGCTACGAGCAGTACTTC.

The rearrangement joins TRBV9 to TRBJ2-2; no reliable D call. Germline CDR1 and CDR2: SGDLS and YYNGEE. With 0 bases removed from V and 5 bases from J, the gap between germline ends came to 5 bases. CDR3 size: 13 residues. The chain's CDR3 is CASSVAVTGELFF. The CDR3 nucleotides are TGTGCCAGCAGCGTAGCTGTTACCGGGGAGCTGTTTTTT.

In the case of this clone: At the DNA level, this CDR3 is encoded by other sequences in the same sample as well. V gene TRBV30 combines with J gene TRBJ1-2, with 8 nucleotides matching TRBD1. The CDR3 loop spans 12 amino acids. V lost 4 bases and J lost 2; bases outside the gene matches: 0. Germline values: CDR1 GTSNPN, CDR2 SVGIG (reference sequence). The CDR3 loop reads CAWTGGNYGYTF. The DNA for the CDR3 is TGTGCCTGGACAGGGGGCAACTATGGCTACACCTTC.

CDR3 in DNA: TGTGCCAGCAGCTTGACATCGCCAGATACGCAGTATTTT. It codes for CASSLTSPDTQYF. The rearrangement links TRBV5-4 to TRBJ2-3, with D unclear. Trimming took off 1 base at V and 4 bases at J, with 7 bases between the two ends. Germline CDR1 SGHNT, CDR2 YYREEE (reference sequence). The CDR3 totals 13 residues.

CDR3 region: CASSQTTGSGGTYEQYF. DNA for the CDR3: TGTGCCAGCAGCCAAACTACGGGTAGCGGGGGAACCTACGAGCAGTACTTC. The rearrangement links TRBV13 to TRBJ2-7, with 9 bases aligning to TRBD2. This CDR3 is 17 amino acids long. Unmatched junction bases numbered 13, after V lost 5 bases and J lost 2 bases. The germline V gene encodes CDR1 PRHDT and CDR2 FYEKMQ (reference sequence).

This clone was picked up one time. This sequence joins TRBV5-1 and TRBJ1-1; no reliable D call. CDR3 length: 16 amino acids. Germline-derived CDR1 and CDR2 are SGHRS and YFSETQ. The V end was cut by 0 bases, the J end by 4 bases, with 16 bases between. The CDR3 loop is CASSLVSGVKGTEAFF. The CDR3 DNA sequence: TGCGCCAGCAGCTTGGTTTCAGGCGTGAAAGGCACTGAAGCTTTCTTT.

The CDR3, as DNA: TGTGCCAGCAGCTTAGTACTAGCGGTCACAGATACGCAGTATTTT. Translating it yields CASSLVLAVTDTQYF. The V call is TRBV7-2, the J call TRBJ2-3; 8 positions agree with TRBD2. The CDR3 runs to 15 residues. V was clipped by 1 base and J by 2 bases; unmatched bases: 2. Germline V lookup: CDR1 SGHTA, CDR2 FQGNSA.

The chain carries TRBV5-1 and TRBJ1-1, with D possibly being TRBD1 (5 bases). The length of the CDR3 is 15 residues. Germline CDR1 reads SGHRS; CDR2 reads YFSETQ. The ends were cut back, 6 bases at V and 1 base at J, with 16 bases in the middle. The CDR3 here is CASTTGEGANTEAFF. DNA of the CDR3: TGCGCCAGCACCACCGGAGAAGGGGCGAACACTGAAGCTTTCTTT.

The chain employs TRBV2 and TRBJ2-5, with TRBD2 identical over 7 bases. V trimming: 5 bases; J trimming: 3 bases; junction bases outside the gene matches: 12. The CDR3 is 16 amino acids. Germline V lookup: CDR1 SNHLY, CDR2 FYNNEI. The CDR3 DNA follows: TGTGCCAGCAGTTACGATTGGGGCGGGGGAAAAGAGACCCAGTACTTC. Its translation: CASSYDWGGGKETQYF.

The chain joins TRBV9 to TRBJ1-4, with TRBD1 matching over 11 bases. V lost 0 bases to trimming and J lost 7 bases; unmatched junction nucleotides: 2. The CDR3 consists of 15 residues. The V gene's germline CDR1 is SGDLS and CDR2 YYNGEE. This CDR3 reads CASSVGGTGGEKLFF. CDR3 DNA sequence: TGTGCCAGCAGCGTAGGGGGGACAGGGGGTGAAAAACTGTTTTTT.

This rearrangement joins TRBV5-4 to TRBJ2-5; D is possibly TRBD2 (6 bases). The germline V gene encodes CDR1 SGHNT and CDR2 YYREEE (reference sequence). The length of the CDR3 is 16 residues. Trimming took off 5 bases at V and 2 bases at J, with 19 bases between the two ends. In DNA form, the CDR3 reads TGTGCCAGCAGTTTACTGTTTCCGGGACTTCAAGAGACCCAGTACTTC. The encoded protein is CASSLLFPGLQETQYF.

The chain couples TRBV27 to TRBJ2-7, with D perhaps matching TRBD1 (6 bases). The V end lost 6 bases, the J end lost 3 bases, and 18 bases lay between the germline ends. Germline CDR1 and CDR2: MNHEY and SMNVEV (reference sequence). This CDR3 has 15 residues. The CDR3 loop is CASSRRAGAGYEQYF. The CDR3 DNA is TGTGCCAGCAGCCGAAGGGCAGGGGCGGGCTACGAGCAGTACTTC.

V gene TRBV2 combines with J gene TRBJ2-1, with D perhaps matching TRBD2 (5 bases). The CDR3 is made up of 11 amino acids. Per germline, CDR1 SNHLY and CDR2 FYNNEI. The V and J ends lost 6 bases and 7 bases respectively, with 7 bases between them. The CDR3 nucleotides read TGTGCCAGCAGGGACTGGAATGAGCAGTTCTTC. This encodes CASRDWNEQFF.

J is TRBJ2-3 and V is TRBV27; D is undetermined. The CDR3 length is 15 residues. Germline V gene lookup returns CDR1 MNHEY and CDR2 SMNVEV (reference sequence). V lost 5 bases, J lost 0 bases, and 12 bases lay in between. CDR3 region: CASSPQVWSTDTQYF. CDR3 DNA: TGTGCCAGCAGTCCCCAGGTTTGGAGCACAGATACGCAGTATTTT.

The V call is TRBV7-2, the J call TRBJ1-1, with D hard to call. The CDR3 is 13 amino acids. V was trimmed by 3 bases and J by 4 bases, leaving 9 bases between them. Germline assignment: CDR1 SGHTA and CDR2 FQGNSA. Here the CDR3 DNA reads TGTGCCAGCAGCTTCGGGGAAGGCACTGAAGCTTTCTTT. It yields the protein CASSFGEGTEAFF.